A selection of T cell receptor beta chains follows, all from one sample in a study of cytomegalovirus exposure and HLA in healthy donors. TCRdb keeps only in-frame clones here, not all; method: immunoSEQ multiplex PCR. The data contain some 140,000 clones, about 86% of them singletons. What was sequenced was PBMCs. Receptor source: a human donor in good health. Both conserved end residues are trimmed from each CDR3. The listing skips clone size in some rows; elsewhere it reads once, few, many or a size class.

size | V | CDR3
NA | TRBV27 | ASSLRQQGARYEQY
NA | TRBV28 | ASRNPYSVMNTEAF
NA | TRBV18 | ASSLTQGSPLYGYT
NA | TRBV4-1 | ASSNPTDRRLGNTIY
NA | TRBV28 | ASRVAGGSSYEQY
few | TRBV6-1 | ASSDVSGNEQY
NA | TRBV2 | ASTLAGEQF
few | TRBV7-9 | ASSLLSGNEQF
NA | TRBV2 | ASSRSQGGYEQY
NA | TRBV5-1 | ASHEMGGATGELF
once | TRBV27 | ASSSGQYTGELF